The 28 T cell receptor beta chains given below trace back to one sample, sequenced in a study of PD-L1 blockade in urothelial cancer. Regarding time point: pretreatment peripheral blood. The repertoire was sequenced with immunoSEQ multiplex PCR; TCRdb's copy has only in-frame clones and lacks some. This table holds about 79,000 clones, 70% to 90% found once. The starting material was PBMCs, obtained around atezolizumab (anti-PD-L1) treatment. The receptors come from a man aged 40-50 years with urothelial cancer.

The chain couples TRBV28 to TRBJ1-1; TRBD1 matches at 8 bases. From germline, CDR1 is MDHEN and CDR2 SYDVKM. This CDR3 has 17 amino acids. J gave up 2 bases and V 4 bases, and 12 bases lay outside the gene matches. The CDR3 spells CASSSARQGKTNTEAFF. The CDR3 coding sequence is TGTGCCAGCAGTTCGGCCCGACAGGGGAAAACCAACACTGAAGCTTTCTTT.

This chain joins TRBV27 and TRBJ1-2; D is perhaps TRBD1 (6 bases). Between the trimmed V and J ends, which lost 3 bases and 6 bases, there was a span of 14 bases. The CDR3 sequence is 14 residues long. Looked up from germline, CDR1 is MNHEY and CDR2 is SMNVEV (reference sequence). CDR3 region: CASSLSQGTNGYTF. CDR3 bases: TGTGCCAGCAGTTTGTCCCAGGGGACAAATGGCTACACCTTC.

The chain has TRBV28 and TRBJ2-1; 9 positions agree with TRBD2. V gave up 5 bases and J gave up 4 bases; unmatched junction bases: 6. The CDR3 is 15 amino acids. From germline, CDR1 is MDHEN and CDR2 SYDVKM. The CDR3 sequence: CASSPLAGPYNEQFF. CDR3 nucleotides: TGTGCCAGCAGTCCCCTAGCGGGGCCTTACAATGAGCAGTTCTTC.

This chain's CDR3 is CASSQRPSGSYEQFF. The CDR3 nucleotides are TGTGCCAGCAGCCAGCGGCCTAGCGGGAGCTATGAGCAGTTCTTC. The rearrangement joins TRBV5-4 to TRBJ2-1; 10 nucleotides align to TRBD2. Germline CDR1 SGHNT, CDR2 YYREEE (reference sequence). The CDR3 loop spans 15 amino acids. With V trimmed by 4 bases and J by 8 bases, 9 bases remained unmatched.

The V and J genes are TRBV4-1 and TRBJ2-4; no firm D call. Trimming removed 0 bases from V and 0 bases from J, with 12 bases in between. CDR3 length: 17 amino acids. Germline V gives CDR1 MGHRA, CDR2 YSYEKL. Here the CDR3 reads CASSQETVATAKNIQYF. In DNA form, the CDR3 reads TGCGCCAGCAGCCAAGAAACAGTTGCTACAGCCAAAAACATTCAGTACTTC.

The rearrangement joins TRBV5-1 to TRBJ2-7, with 8 bases lining up with TRBD2. CDR1 is SGHRS and CDR2 is YFSETQ in the germline V gene. The V gene end was trimmed by 0 bases and the J gene end by 2 bases; junction bases not matched to a gene: 4. This CDR3 spans 15 amino acids. CDR3 residues: CASSLGGGPTYEQYF. CDR3 DNA sequence: TGCGCCAGCAGCTTGGGCGGGGGGCCAACCTACGAGCAGTACTTC.

In its sample, this clone was seen once. The CDR3 region has the DNA TGTGCCAGCAGCTTAGTTAGGGAGGATGGCTACACCTTC. Translating gives CASSLVREDGYTF. This chain connects TRBV7-9 to TRBJ1-2; D not certain. Between the trimmed V and J ends, which lost 1 base and 6 bases, there was a span of 9 bases. CDR3 size: 13 residues. Looked up from germline, CDR1 is SEHNR and CDR2 is FQNEAQ (reference sequence). The full variable domain, with the rest looked up from reference TRBV7-9 and TRBJ1-2, is DTGVSQNPRHKITKRGQNVTFRCDPISEHNRLYWYRQTLGQGPEFLTYFQNEAQLEKSRLLSDRFSAERPKGSFSTLEIQRTEQGDSAMYLCASSLVREDGYTFGSGTRLTVV.

The table lists this clone with a few counts. The rearrangement links TRBV7-2 to TRBJ2-2; the match to TRBD2 covers 8 bases. The J segment lost 5 bases and the V segment lost 1 base, leaving 6 bases of the junction unmatched. The CDR3 loop spans 16 amino acids. CDR1 SGHTA and CDR2 FQGNSA come from the germline V gene. CDR3 protein: CASSLGPGGPTGELFF. The DNA for the CDR3 is TGTGCCAGCAGCTTAGGGCCGGGAGGGCCGACCGGGGAGCTGTTTTTT.

This clone was seen more than once but under ten times. The chain links TRBV30 to TRBJ2-2, with D uncertain. CDR3 length equals 11 residues. The germline V gene has CDR1 GTSNPN and CDR2 SVGIG (reference sequence). V lost 3 bases and J lost 8, with 7 bases in between. DNA of the CDR3: TGTGCCTGGAGGTGGGCAGGGGAGCTGTTTTTT. Translation: CAWRWAGELFF.

The CDR3 DNA reads TGTGCCAGCAGCTTACTCCCTAGCGGTAGGGAGACCCAGTACTTC. This sequence encodes CASSLLPSGRETQYF. This chain uses TRBV7-3 with TRBJ2-5; 7 bases are shared with TRBD2. Germline V gene lookup returns CDR1 SGHTA and CDR2 FQGTGA. The CDR3 sequence is 15 residues long. V was clipped by 2 bases and J by 5 bases; unmatched bases: 8.

The V gene is TRBV7-9, the J gene TRBJ2-1; 11 bases map to TRBD2. Germline assignment: CDR1 SEHNR and CDR2 FQNEAQ (reference sequence). The CDR3 is 15 residues long. V gave up 5 bases and J gave up 8 bases; unmatched junction bases: 8. CDR3: CASSQTSGRFDEQFF. The CDR3 nucleotides are TGTGCCAGCAGCCAAACTAGCGGGAGATTCGATGAGCAGTTCTTC.

The CDR3 coding sequence is TGCGCCAGCGGGCACTGGAACACCGGGGAGCTGTTTTTT. This gives the protein CASGHWNTGELFF. The rearrangement joins TRBV10-1 to TRBJ2-2; D remains ambiguous. Germline V CDR1 and CDR2: WNHNN, SYGVQD (reference sequence). The CDR3 covers 13 residues. Trimming took 8 bases from V and 1 from J, leaving 8 bases between them.

This chain connects TRBV7-2 to TRBJ2-7, with a tentative D call TRBD1 (6 bases). CDR3 length: 14 residues. Germline V gives CDR1 SGHTA, CDR2 FQGNSA. The V gene lost 4 bases and the J gene lost 6 bases, with 16 bases spanning the gap. The CDR3 DNA reads as TGTGCCAGCAGCTCCGGGACAAGACCCCCCGAGCAGTACTTC. It codes for CASSSGTRPPEQYF.

The chain employs TRBV14 and TRBJ2-3, with a weak D call TRBD2 (5 bases). This CDR3 spans 16 amino acids. Germline V CDR1 and CDR2: SGHDN, FVKESK. V was trimmed by 3 bases and J by 4 bases, leaving 17 bases between them. This CDR3 reads CASSHPLAGQADTQYF. In DNA, the CDR3 is TGTGCCAGCAGCCATCCCCTAGCTGGCCAGGCAGATACGCAGTATTTT.

The CDR3 protein is CASSLSRQPQHF. CDR3 coding DNA: TGTGCCAGCAGTTTGAGTCGTCAGCCCCAGCATTTT. The chain couples TRBV28 to TRBJ1-5; unclear D gene. Deletions cut 3 bases from V and 6 bases from J, with 6 bases between. The CDR3 sequence is 12 residues long. Germline V gives CDR1 MDHEN, CDR2 SYDVKM.

J is TRBJ2-7 and V is TRBV19, with 10 nucleotides matching TRBD2. The V and J ends lost 7 bases and 4 bases, in that order; junction bases with no gene match: 16. The CDR3 is 17 residues long. CDR1 LNHDA and CDR2 SQIVND come from the germline V gene (reference sequence). The CDR3 spells CASTHRPPSGSKYEQYF. The CDR3 DNA is TGTGCCAGTACCCACCGGCCCCCTAGCGGGAGTAAGTACGAGCAGTACTTC. The full variable domain, in which reference TRBV19 and TRBJ2-7 provide the parts outside the CDR3, is DGGITQSPKYLFRKEGQNVTLSCEQNLNHDAMYWYRQDPGQGLRLIYYSQIVNDFQKGDIAEGYSVSREKKESFPLTVTSAQKNPTAFYLCASTHRPPSGSKYEQYFGPGTRLTVT.

This clone has a single count. The V gene is TRBV7-8, the J gene TRBJ2-7, with 8 bases lining up with TRBD2. Germline-derived CDR1 and CDR2 are SGHVS and FQNEAQ. This CDR3 has 16 residues. The J segment lost 2 bases and the V segment lost 5 bases, leaving 11 bases of the junction unmatched. Written as DNA, the CDR3 is TGTGCCAGCAGCAAGGCGGGGGGTTACCTACCCTACGAGCAGTACTTC. This translates into CASSKAGGYLPYEQYF.

V and J are TRBV10-3 and TRBJ2-1, with D perhaps TRBD2 (6 bases). V was trimmed by 2 bases and J by 3 bases, leaving 8 bases between them. The length of the CDR3 is 14 residues. Per germline, CDR1 ENHRY and CDR2 SYGVKD. The CDR3 DNA follows: TGTGCCATCAGTGAGGTGGGAGGCTACAATGAGCAGTTCTTC. It translates to CAISEVGGYNEQFF.

This sequence joins TRBV6-5 and TRBJ2-7, with TRBD1 matching 10 bases. The CDR3 length is 14 residues. J was trimmed by 2 bases and V by 4 bases; bases with no gene match: 2. Germline V gene sequence: CDR1 MNHEY, CDR2 SVGAGI. CDR3 sequence: CASSSGQGAYEQYF. The CDR3 nucleotides are TGTGCCAGCAGTTCCGGACAGGGGGCCTACGAGCAGTACTTC.

The V and J genes are TRBV30 and TRBJ2-3, with D perhaps matching TRBD2 (5 bases). V was clipped by 3 bases and J by 4 bases, with 14 bases between them. CDR3 length: 14 amino acids. Germline V gene sequence: CDR1 GTSNPN, CDR2 SVGIG (reference sequence). The CDR3 sequence: CAWRWGDLSDTQYF. The CDR3 DNA reads as TGTGCCTGGAGATGGGGAGATCTGTCAGATACGCAGTATTTT.

The V call is TRBV10-3, the J call TRBJ2-5; 7 bases map to TRBD2. The V and J ends lost 1 base and 4 bases, in that order; junction bases with no gene match: 12. The CDR3 loop spans 17 amino acids. Germline-derived CDR1 and CDR2 are ENHRY and SYGVKD. The CDR3 sequence: CAISELNWREQTETQYF. CDR3 coding DNA: TGTGCCATCAGTGAGTTAAACTGGCGGGAGCAGACAGAGACCCAGTACTTC.

V gene TRBV4-3 combines with J gene TRBJ1-1; possible D gene TRBD1, 6 bases. This CDR3 has 15 residues. Trimming pared 8 bases from V and 0 bases from J, leaving 16 bases between. CDR1 and CDR2 (germline): LGHNA, YSLEER. In DNA, the CDR3 is TGCGCCAGCGGACGGACTGGACAGCTGAACACTGAAGCTTTCTTT. It specifies CASGRTGQLNTEAFF.

This chain uses TRBV19 with TRBJ1-1; D may be TRBD1 (5 bases). From germline, CDR1 is LNHDA and CDR2 SQIVND (reference sequence). Trimming shortened V by 7 bases and J by 3 bases, and 15 bases separated the two germline ends. The CDR3 has 14 amino acids. The CDR3 nucleotides read TGTGCCAGTATTGCACAGGCTTTGCACACTGAAGCTTTCTTT. Translation: CASIAQALHTEAFF.

This clone showed up just once. In nucleotides, the CDR3 is TGTGCCTGGGGACAGACCACTGAAGCTTTCTTT. Translation: CAWGQTTEAFF. The chain recombines TRBV30 with TRBJ1-1; TRBD1 is a possible D gene (6 bases). In germline, CDR1 is GTSNPN, CDR2 SVGIG (reference sequence). V lost 5 bases to trimming and J lost 4 bases, with 8 bases between them. The CDR3 sequence is 11 residues long. Using reference TRBV30 and TRBJ1-1 for the parts outside the CDR3, the full variable domain is SQTIHQWPATLVQPVGSPLSLECTVEGTSNPNLYWYRQAAGRGLQLLFYSVGIGQISSEVPQNLSASRPQDRQFILSSKKLLLSDSGFYLCAWGQTTEAFFGQGTRLTVV.

The chain recombines TRBV4-1 with TRBJ2-1; TRBD2 is a possible D gene (7 bases). The ends were cut back, 0 bases at V and 7 bases at J, with 25 bases in the middle. This CDR3 contains 19 residues. The germline gives CDR1 MGHRA, CDR2 YSYEKL. CDR3 sequence: CASSQDPRGAGGRRNEQFF. CDR3 bases: TGCGCCAGCAGCCAAGACCCAAGGGGGGCTGGCGGGAGACGGAATGAGCAGTTCTTC.

The rearrangement joins TRBV4-1 to TRBJ1-5, with 9 bases aligning to TRBD1. This CDR3 comprises 18 residues. Germline-derived CDR1 and CDR2 are MGHRA and YSYEKL. The J segment lost 6 bases and the V segment lost 0 bases, leaving 12 bases of the junction unmatched. CDR3 residues: CASSQDRERGTGSQPQHF. CDR3 nucleotides: TGCGCCAGCAGCCAAGATCGGGAGAGGGGGACAGGGTCTCAGCCCCAGCATTTT.

This chain links TRBV12-5 with TRBJ2-5; D remains ambiguous. Per germline, CDR1 LGHNT and CDR2 FRNRAP. Trimming took 1 base from V and 5 from J, leaving 8 bases between them. The CDR3 runs 13 residues. The CDR3: CASGLDVEETQYF. The CDR3 nucleotides read TGTGCTAGTGGTTTGGACGTGGAGGAGACCCAGTACTTC.

The chain links TRBV30 to TRBJ2-2; a weak D match, TRBD2 (5 bases). V was trimmed by 3 bases and J by 5 bases, leaving 10 bases between them. The germline V gene encodes CDR1 GTSNPN and CDR2 SVGIG (reference sequence). The CDR3 covers 13 residues. CDR3 sequence reads: CAWRRGGTGELFF. The CDR3 nucleotides read TGTGCCTGGAGACGAGGAGGAACCGGGGAGCTGTTTTTT.